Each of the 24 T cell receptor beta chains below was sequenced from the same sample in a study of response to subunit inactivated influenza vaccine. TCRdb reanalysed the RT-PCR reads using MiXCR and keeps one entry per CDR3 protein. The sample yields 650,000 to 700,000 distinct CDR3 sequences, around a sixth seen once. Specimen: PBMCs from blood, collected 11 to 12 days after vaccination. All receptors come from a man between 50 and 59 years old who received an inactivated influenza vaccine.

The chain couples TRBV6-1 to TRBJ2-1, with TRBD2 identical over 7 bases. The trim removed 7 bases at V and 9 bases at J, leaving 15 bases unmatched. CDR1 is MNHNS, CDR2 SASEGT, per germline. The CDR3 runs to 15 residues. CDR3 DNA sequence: TGTGCCAGCACCTACGGACTAGGGGTTGTGAGTGAGCAGTTCTTC. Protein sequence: CASTYGLGVVSEQFF.

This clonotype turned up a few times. CDR3 sequence (DNA): TGCGCCAGCAGGGGGACAGGTTACGACGAGCAGTACTTC. Encoded protein: CASRGTGYDEQYF. The chain is built from TRBV10-2 and TRBJ2-7; 8 bases agree with TRBD1. The CDR3 length is 13 residues. The V and J ends lost 6 bases and 5 bases, in that order; junction bases with no gene match: 6. The germline V gene has CDR1 WSHSY and CDR2 SAAADI.

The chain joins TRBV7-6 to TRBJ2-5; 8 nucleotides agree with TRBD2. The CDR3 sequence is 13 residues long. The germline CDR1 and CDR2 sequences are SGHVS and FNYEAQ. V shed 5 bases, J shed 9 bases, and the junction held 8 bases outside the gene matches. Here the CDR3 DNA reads TGTGCCAGCAGCGGGACTAGGCAAACGTCCCAGTACTTC. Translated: CASSGTRQTSQYF.

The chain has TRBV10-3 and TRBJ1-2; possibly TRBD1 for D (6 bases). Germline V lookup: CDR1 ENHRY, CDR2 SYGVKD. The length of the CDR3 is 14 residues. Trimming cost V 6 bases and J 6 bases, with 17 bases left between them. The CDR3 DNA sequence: TGTGCCATCAGCACCGGTGGGGGGGCGGATGGCTACACCTTC. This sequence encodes CAISTGGGADGYTF.

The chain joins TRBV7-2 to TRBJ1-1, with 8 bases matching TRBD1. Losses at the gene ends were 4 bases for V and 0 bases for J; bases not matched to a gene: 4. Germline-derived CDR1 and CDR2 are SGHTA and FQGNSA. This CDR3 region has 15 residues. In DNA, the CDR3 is TGTGCCAGCAGCTCAACGACAGGGGTGAACACTGAAGCTTTCTTT. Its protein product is CASSSTTGVNTEAFF.

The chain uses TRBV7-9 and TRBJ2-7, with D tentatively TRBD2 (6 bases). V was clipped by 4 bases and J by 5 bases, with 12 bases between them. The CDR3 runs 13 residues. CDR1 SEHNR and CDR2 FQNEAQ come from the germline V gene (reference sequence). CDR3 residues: CASSSGLINEQYF. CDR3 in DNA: TGTGCCAGCAGCTCGGGACTTATTAACGAGCAGTACTTC.

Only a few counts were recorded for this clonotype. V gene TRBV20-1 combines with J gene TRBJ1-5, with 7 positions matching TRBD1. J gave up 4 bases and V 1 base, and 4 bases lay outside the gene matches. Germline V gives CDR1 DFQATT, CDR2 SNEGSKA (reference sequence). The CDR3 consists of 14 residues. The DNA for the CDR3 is TGCAGTGCTAGAGGAGGGACAGCGAATCAGCCCCAGCATTTT. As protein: CSARGGTANQPQHF.

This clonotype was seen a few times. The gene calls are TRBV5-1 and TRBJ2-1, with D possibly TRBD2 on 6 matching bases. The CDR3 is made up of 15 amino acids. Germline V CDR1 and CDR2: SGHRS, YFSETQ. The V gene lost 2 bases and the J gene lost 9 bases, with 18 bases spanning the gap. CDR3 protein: CASSFSDKAGLEQFF. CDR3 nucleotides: TGCGCCAGCAGCTTTTCCGATAAGGCGGGGCTTGAGCAGTTCTTC.

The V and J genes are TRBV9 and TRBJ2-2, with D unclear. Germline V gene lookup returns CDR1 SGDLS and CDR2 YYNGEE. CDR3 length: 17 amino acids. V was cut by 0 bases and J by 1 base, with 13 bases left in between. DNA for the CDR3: TGTGCCAGCAGCGTAGCTACGACCTTAGGGAACACCGGGGAGCTGTTTTTT. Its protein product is CASSVATTLGNTGELFF.

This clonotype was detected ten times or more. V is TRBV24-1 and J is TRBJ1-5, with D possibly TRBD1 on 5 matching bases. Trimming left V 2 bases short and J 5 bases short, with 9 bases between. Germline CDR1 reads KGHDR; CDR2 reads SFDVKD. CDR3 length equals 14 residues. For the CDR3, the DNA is TGTGCCACCAGTGATTCCGACAGCGATCAGCCCCAGCATTTT. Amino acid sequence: CATSDSDSDQPQHF.

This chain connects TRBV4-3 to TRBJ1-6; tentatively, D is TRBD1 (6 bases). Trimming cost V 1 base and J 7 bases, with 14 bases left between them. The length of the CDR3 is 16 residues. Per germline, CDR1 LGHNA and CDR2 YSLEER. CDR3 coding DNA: TGCGCCAGCAGCCAAGCATGGGGGCAGGTGAATTCACCCCTCCACTTT. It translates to CASSQAWGQVNSPLHF.

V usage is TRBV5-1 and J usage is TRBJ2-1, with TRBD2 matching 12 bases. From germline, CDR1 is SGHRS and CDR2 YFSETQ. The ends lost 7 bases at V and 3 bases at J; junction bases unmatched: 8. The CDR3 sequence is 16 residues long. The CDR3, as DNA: TGCGCCAGCGGAGCTAGCGGGGGGGGATTCTACAATGAGCAGTTCTTC. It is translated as CASGASGGGFYNEQFF.

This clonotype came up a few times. The CDR3 sequence is CASSVDISSYEQYF. CDR3 nucleotides: TGTGCCAGCAGCGTAGACATAAGCTCCTACGAGCAGTACTTC. This chain links TRBV9 with TRBJ2-7, with D uncertain. The CDR3 sequence is 14 residues long. The V end was cut by 0 bases, the J end by 0 bases, with 7 bases between. Germline lookup yields CDR1 SGDLS and CDR2 YYNGEE.

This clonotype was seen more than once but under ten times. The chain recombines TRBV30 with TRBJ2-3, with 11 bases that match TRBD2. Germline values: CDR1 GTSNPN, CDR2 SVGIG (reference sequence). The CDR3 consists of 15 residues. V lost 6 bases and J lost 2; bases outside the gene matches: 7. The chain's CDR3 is CACAASGRTTDTQYF. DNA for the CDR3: TGTGCCTGCGCGGCTAGCGGGAGGACCACAGATACGCAGTATTTT. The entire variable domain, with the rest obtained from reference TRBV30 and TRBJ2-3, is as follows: SQTIHQWPATLVQPVGSPLSLECTVEGTSNPNLYWYRQAAGRGLQLLFYSVGIGQISSEVPQNLSASRPQDRQFILSSKKLLLSDSGFYLCACAASGRTTDTQYFGPGTRLTVL.

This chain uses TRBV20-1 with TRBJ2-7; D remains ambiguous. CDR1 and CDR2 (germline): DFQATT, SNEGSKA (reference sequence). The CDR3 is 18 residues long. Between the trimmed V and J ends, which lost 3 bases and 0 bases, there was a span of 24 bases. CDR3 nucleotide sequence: TGCAGTGCTAGGGGATTATTCGTTGGTATATCGAGCTCCTACGAGCAGTACTTC. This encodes CSARGLFVGISSSYEQYF.

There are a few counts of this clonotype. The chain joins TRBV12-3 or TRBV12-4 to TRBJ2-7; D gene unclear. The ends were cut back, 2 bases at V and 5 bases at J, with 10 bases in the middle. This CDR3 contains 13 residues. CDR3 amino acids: CASSLSSAHEQYF. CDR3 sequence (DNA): TGTGCCAGCAGTTTAAGCTCAGCACACGAGCAGTACTTC.

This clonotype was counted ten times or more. Here the CDR3 DNA reads TGTGCCAGCAGCTTAGAGGCCATCACTAACTATGGCTACACCTTC. Protein sequence: CASSLEAITNYGYTF. This chain uses TRBV7-2 with TRBJ1-2, with D unclear. Germline V gives CDR1 SGHTA, CDR2 FQGNSA. The CDR3 loop spans 15 amino acids. V dropped 1 base and J dropped 0 bases, with 9 bases sitting between them.

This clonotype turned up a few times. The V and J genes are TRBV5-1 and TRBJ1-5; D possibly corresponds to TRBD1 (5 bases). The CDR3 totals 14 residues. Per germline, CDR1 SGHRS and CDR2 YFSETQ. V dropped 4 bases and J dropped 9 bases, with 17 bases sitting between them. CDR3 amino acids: CASSDGQGVGPQHF. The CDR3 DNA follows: TGCGCCAGCAGCGACGGACAAGGGGTCGGGCCCCAGCATTTT.

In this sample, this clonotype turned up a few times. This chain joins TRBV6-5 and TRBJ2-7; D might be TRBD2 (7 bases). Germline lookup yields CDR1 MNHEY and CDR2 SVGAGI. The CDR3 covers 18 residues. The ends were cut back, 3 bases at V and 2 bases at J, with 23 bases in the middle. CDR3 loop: CASSYSQGLGGSAYEQYF. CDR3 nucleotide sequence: TGTGCCAGCAGTTATTCGCAGGGGCTCGGCGGGAGTGCCTACGAGCAGTACTTC.

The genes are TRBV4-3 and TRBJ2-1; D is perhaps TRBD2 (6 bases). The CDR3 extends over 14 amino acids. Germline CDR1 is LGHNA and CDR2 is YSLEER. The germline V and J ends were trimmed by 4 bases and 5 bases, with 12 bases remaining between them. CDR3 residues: CASSPGRVDNEQFF. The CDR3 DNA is TGCGCCAGCAGCCCCGGGAGAGTAGACAATGAGCAGTTCTTC.

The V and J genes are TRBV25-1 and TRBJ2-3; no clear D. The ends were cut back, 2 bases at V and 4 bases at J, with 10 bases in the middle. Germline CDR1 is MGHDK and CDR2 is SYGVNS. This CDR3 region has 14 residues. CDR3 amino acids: CASSEAVSPDTQYF. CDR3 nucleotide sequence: TGTGCCAGCAGTGAAGCAGTTTCCCCAGATACGCAGTATTTT. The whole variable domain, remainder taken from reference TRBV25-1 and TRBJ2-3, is EADIYQTPRYLVIGTGKKITLECSQTMGHDKMYWYQQDPGMELHLIHYSYGVNSTEKGDLSSESTVSRIRTEHFPLTLESARPSHTSQYLCASSEAVSPDTQYFGPGTRLTVL.

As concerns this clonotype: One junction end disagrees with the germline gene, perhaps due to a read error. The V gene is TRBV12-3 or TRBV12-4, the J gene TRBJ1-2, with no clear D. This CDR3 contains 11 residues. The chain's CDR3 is CASSLGRDYIF. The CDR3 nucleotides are TGTGCCAGCAGTTTAGGCAGAGATTATATTTTC.

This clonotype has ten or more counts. The CDR3 DNA reads TGTGCCAGCAGCCAATACTACGAGCAGTACTTC. Protein product: CASSQYYEQYF. This chain links TRBV5-6 with TRBJ2-7; D ambiguous. This CDR3 has 11 residues. Germline CDR1 and CDR2: SGHDT and YYEEEE. With 4 bases removed from V and 3 bases from J, the gap between germline ends came to 5 bases.

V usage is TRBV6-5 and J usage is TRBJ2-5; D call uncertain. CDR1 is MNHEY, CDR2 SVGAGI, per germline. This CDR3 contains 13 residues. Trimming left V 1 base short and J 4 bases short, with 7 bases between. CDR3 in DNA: TGTGCCAGCAGTTACTTAGCATCAGAGACCCAGTACTTC. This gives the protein CASSYLASETQYF.